Included here is one T cell receptor beta chain sequence, with context. This specimen comes from a study of blood T cell repertoires in COVID-19. CDR1 is MNHEY and CDR2 is SVGAGI in the germline V gene. Unmatched junction bases numbered 6, after V lost 9 bases and J lost 5 bases. CDR3 length: 13 amino acids. TCRdb's copy holds only in-frame clones and misses some; the assay was immunoSEQ multiplex PCR. The sample has approximately 300,000 clones, around nine tenths seen once; the top ten hold over 2%. The sequence was collected from a woman under 30 who had recovered from COVID-19. Sequencing input: PBMCs or T cells enriched from blood (not recorded which). The chain recombines TRBV6-5 with TRBJ2-5, with 10 bases matching TRBD2. The CDR3 reads CASKLAGLETQYF. As DNA, the CDR3 is TGTGCCAGTAAACTAGCGGGACTGGAGACCCAGTACTTC.